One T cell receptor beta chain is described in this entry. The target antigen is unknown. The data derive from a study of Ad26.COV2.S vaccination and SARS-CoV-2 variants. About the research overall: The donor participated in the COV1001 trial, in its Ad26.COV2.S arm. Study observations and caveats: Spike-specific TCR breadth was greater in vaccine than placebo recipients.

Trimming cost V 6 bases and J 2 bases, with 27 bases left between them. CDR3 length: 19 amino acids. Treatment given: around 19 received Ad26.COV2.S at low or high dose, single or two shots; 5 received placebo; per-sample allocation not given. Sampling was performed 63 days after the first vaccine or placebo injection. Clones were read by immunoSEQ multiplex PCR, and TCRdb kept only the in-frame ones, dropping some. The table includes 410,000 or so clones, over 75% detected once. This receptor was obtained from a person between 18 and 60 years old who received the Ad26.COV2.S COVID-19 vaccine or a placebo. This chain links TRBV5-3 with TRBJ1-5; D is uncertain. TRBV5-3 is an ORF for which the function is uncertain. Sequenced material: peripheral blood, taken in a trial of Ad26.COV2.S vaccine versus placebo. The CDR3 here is CARTISQEGAKLGNQPQHF. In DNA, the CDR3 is TGTGCCAGAACCATATCTCAGGAGGGAGCGAAATTGGGCAATCAGCCCCAGCATTTT.